This entry concerns a single T cell receptor beta chain. This entry is derived from a study of control samples from healthy donors and cancer patients. The repertoire was sequenced with immunoSEQ multiplex PCR; TCRdb's copy has only in-frame clones and lacks some. The sample holds around 150,000 clones, about nine tenths seen once. Germline CDR1 SGHAT, CDR2 FQNNGV. CDR3 length: 17 residues. The J segment lost 6 bases and the V segment lost 5 bases, leaving 17 bases of the junction unmatched. The V and J genes are TRBV11-2 and TRBJ2-7; TRBD2 agrees at 9 bases. Sequencing was performed on blood. The clonotype comes from a man aged 25-45 years in good health. The CDR3 reads CASSNFLRSGGIVEQYF. CDR3 nucleotide sequence: TGTGCCAGCAGCAACTTCCTCCGGAGCGGGGGGATTGTCGAGCAGTACTTC.